This T cell receptor beta chain emerged from a study of T cells in tumors after PD-1 blockade. Across the whole study: Prior checkpoint blockade, systemic immunosuppressant use, or anti-cancer therapy within 4 weeks excluded patients. Daily vismodegib 150 mg continued in a subset of anti-PD-1-treated patients.

The assay was immunoSEQ multiplex PCR, and TCRdb's table has in-frame clones only and misses some. The sample shows approximately 60,000 clones, roughly 75% of them seen only once. Tumor or blood genomic DNA was sequenced, with inputs of about 616 ng to 6,500 ng. The TCR comes from a human donor with basal cell carcinoma. The sample in question was PBMCs, obtained before anti-PD-1 treatment.

CDR3 coding DNA: TGCGCCAGCAGTGTTGCGGCAAATGAGCAGTTCTTC. This sequence encodes CASSVAANEQFF. This chain connects TRBV10-2 to TRBJ2-1; D is undetermined. Germline V CDR1 and CDR2: WSHSY, SAAADI. With 4 bases removed from V and 7 bases from J, the gap between germline ends came to 8 bases. The CDR3 is 12 amino acids.